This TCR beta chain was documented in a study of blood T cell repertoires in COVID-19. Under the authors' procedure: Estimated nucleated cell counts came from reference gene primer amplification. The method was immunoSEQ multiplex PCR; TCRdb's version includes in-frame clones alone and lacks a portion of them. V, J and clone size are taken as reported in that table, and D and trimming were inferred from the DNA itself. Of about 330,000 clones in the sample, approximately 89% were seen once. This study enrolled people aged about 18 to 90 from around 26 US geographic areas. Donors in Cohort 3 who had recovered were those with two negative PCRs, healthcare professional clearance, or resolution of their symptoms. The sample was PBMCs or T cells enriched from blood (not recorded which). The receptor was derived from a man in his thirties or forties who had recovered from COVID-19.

CDR3 DNA sequence: TGTGCCAGCAGTTTAGGACAGCATCAGCCCCAGCATTTT. Encoded protein: CASSLGQHQPQHF. The chain employs TRBV27 and TRBJ1-5; the D gene is possibly TRBD1 (6 bases). Trimming left V 2 bases short and J 5 bases short, with 7 bases between. The CDR3 extends over 13 amino acids. Germline V CDR1 and CDR2: MNHEY, SMNVEV (reference sequence).